This T cell receptor (beta chain) was recorded in a study of PD-L1 blockade in urothelial cancer. In the study overall: Patients, treated from about 2014 onward, received atezolizumab 1,200 mg intravenously every 3 weeks. Blood drawn 3 weeks (second dose) and 6 weeks after treatment start was analyzed.

Some clones are missing from TCRdb's copy, which holds only in-frame ones; the method was immunoSEQ multiplex PCR. The top ten clones hold about 3.7% of a sample with 25,000 to 35,000 clones, 70% to 80% of them seen once. Deletions cut 0 bases from V and 0 bases from J, with 8 bases between. Germline CDR1 LGHNA, CDR2 YSLEER. CDR3 length: 15 residues. Note on this clone: Its antigen is still unknown.

Time point here: peripheral blood 6 weeks after treatment start. General study results and limits: Expansion of tumor-associated blood clones at 3 weeks was greater in durable-benefit patients. Lower than median blood TCR clonality before treatment predicted better survival.

The genes are TRBV4-3 and TRBJ1-2; tentative D call: TRBD1 (5 bases). The receptor comes from an older man with urothelial cancer. The sample in question was PBMCs, obtained around atezolizumab (anti-PD-L1) treatment. The CDR3 nucleotides are TGCGCCAGCAGCCAAGACAGGGTAGCTAACTATGGCTACACCTTC. Its protein is CASSQDRVANYGYTF.